This T cell receptor beta chain was retrieved from a study of blood T cell repertoires in COVID-19. In the study overall: Acute and convalescent COVID-19 samples came from the United States, Italy and Spain. T cells, B-cell-depleted T cells, or PBMCs provided the cDNA or gDNA that served as material.

This CDR3 contains 13 residues. Trimming removed 1 base from V and 4 bases from J, with 8 bases in between. Germline assignment: CDR1 SGHNT and CDR2 YYREEE (reference sequence). Per the original methods: Amplification of reference gene primers was used by the study to estimate nucleated cell counts. The assay was immunoSEQ multiplex PCR, and TCRdb's table has in-frame clones only and misses some. The D gene and trimming were derived from the DNA, and the V and J assignments and clone size from that table. The sample carries fewer than 150,000 clones, around 87% recorded once. This sequence was found in a woman aged 40 to 55 with acute or convalescent COVID-19. The chain employs TRBV5-4 and TRBJ1-1, with D tentatively TRBD1 (5 bases). Specimen: peripheral blood. The CDR3 bases are TGTGCCAGCAGCTTGTTGGGGGGCACTGAAGCTTTCTTT. It specifies CASSLLGGTEAFF.